This section outlines one TCR beta chain sequence together with its context. The target antigen is unknown. The read terminates 3 residues before the CDR3 end, so the remaining end is supplied by the germline J gene. The CDR3 has 11 amino acids. Germline CDR1 reads GTSNPN; CDR2 reads SVGIG (reference sequence). Deletions cut 3 bases from V and 2 bases from J, with 5 bases between. This record comes from a study of T cells in women clearing cervical HPV infection. Study-wide results and limits: TRBV6-7 relative abundance averaged roughly 0.1% in cases and about 0.15% in controls. CIN3+ cases had significantly higher TCR richness than controls; evenness did not differ.

Repertoires were generated with immunoSEQ multiplex PCR, while TCRdb's copy carries only in-frame clones and drops some. The sample totals more than 20,000 clones. The TCR was taken from a woman aged 18-70 years with a cervical HPV16 infection that either progressed to CIN3+ or cleared (not recorded which). The chain combines TRBV30 with TRBJ2-7; no reliable D call. Source material: blood buffy coat. The DNA read from the CDR3 is TGTGCCTGGAGGGCGGCCTACGAG. Translated, it gives CAWRAAYE. The CDR3 as a whole reads CAWRAAYEQYF.